This T cell receptor (beta chain) was observed in a study of blood T cell repertoires in COVID-19. Profiled with immunoSEQ multiplex PCR; TCRdb holds only in-frame clones, not every one. The sample carries a few hundred thousand clones, 65% to 90% recorded once. The study recruited people aged about 18 to 90 years across under 25 US areas. The CDR3 has 13 amino acids. The germline CDR1 and CDR2 sequences are MGHDK and SYGVNS. V dropped 6 bases and J dropped 3 bases, with 12 bases sitting between them. V is TRBV25-1 and J is TRBJ2-7; TRBD1 might be the D (5 bases). The sequencing input was PBMCs or T cells enriched from blood (not recorded which). The TCR was taken from a woman between 25 and 40 years old who had been exposed to COVID-19. CDR3 amino acids: CASRTDTGYEQYF. The CDR3 bases are TGTGCCAGCAGAACCGACACAGGCTACGAGCAGTACTTC.